This is a list of T cell receptor beta chains from one sample in a study of T cell clones after liver transplantation. Assay: immunoSEQ multiplex PCR; the TCRdb copy retains only in-frame clones and omits some. The sample carries 45,000 to 60,000 clones, 86% recorded once. The sequencing here drew on CD8+ T cells from blood, taken 12 months after liver transplant. The receptors derive from a human patient who received a liver transplant. Some of the T cells may derive from the graft donor. Both conserved end residues are part of each CDR3. The order of the fields is J gene, V gene, D gene, clone size, CDR3 DNA, CDR3 protein. The D gene is left open where the match is weak. The size entry is marked missing in some rows and otherwise reads once, few, many or a size class.

J: TRBJ2-6; V: TRBV2; D: NA; size: NA; DNA: TGTGCCAGCATCTCTGGGGCCAACGTCCTGACTTTC; CDR3: CASISGANVLTF
J: TRBJ2-1; V: TRBV19; D: TRBD2; size: NA; DNA: TGTGCCAGTAGGATCAAGCGGGACTCCTACAATGAGCAGTTCTTC; CDR3: CASRIKRDSYNEQFF
J: TRBJ2-1; V: TRBV5-1; D: NA; size: NA; DNA: TGCGCCAGCAGGAGGACATCGAGCTCCTACAATGAGCAGTTCTTC; CDR3: CASRRTSSSYNEQFF
J: TRBJ2-7; V: TRBV29-1; D: TRBD1; size: NA; DNA: TGCAGCGTTGAAGAGGGGACAGGTCGGTTCGAGCAGTACTTC; CDR3: CSVEEGTGRFEQYF
J: TRBJ2-7; V: TRBV7-2; D: NA; size: once; DNA: TGTGCCAGCAGCCGGAGGGGTAACGAGCAGTACTTC; CDR3: CASSRRGNEQYF
J: TRBJ2-7; V: TRBV6-5; D: NA; size: once; DNA: TGTGCCAGCAGTTACGCCCTACAGGGCCACGAGCAGTACTTC; CDR3: CASSYALQGHEQYF
J: TRBJ1-1; V: TRBV27; D: NA; size: NA; DNA: TGTGCCAGCAGTTTGGGGGTGCAAGCTTTCTTT; CDR3: CASSLGVQAFF
J: TRBJ1-1; V: TRBV7-2; D: TRBD1; size: NA; DNA: TGTGCCAGCAGCGTAGCCGGGACAGGGGGCACTGAAGCTTTCTTT; CDR3: CASSVAGTGGTEAFF
J: TRBJ1-1; V: TRBV5-1; D: NA; size: NA; DNA: TGCGCCAGCAGCTCACCGGACGGGAACACTGAAGCTTTCTTT; CDR3: CASSSPDGNTEAFF
J: TRBJ2-7; V: TRBV9; D: TRBD2; size: few; DNA: TGTGCCAGCAGCCCGCGGGACTACCCTGACGAGCAGTACTTC; CDR3: CASSPRDYPDEQYF
J: TRBJ2-1; V: TRBV6-1; D: TRBD1; size: few; DNA: TGTGCCAGCAGTGAATTGGCAGGGGGTTACAATGAGCAGTTCTTC; CDR3: CASSELAGGYNEQFF
J: TRBJ2-1; V: TRBV15; D: NA; size: NA; DNA: TGTGCCACCAGCAGCCCTAGACAGCAAAATGAGCAGTTCTTC; CDR3: CATSSPRQQNEQFF
J: TRBJ2-1; V: TRBV6-5; D: NA; size: NA; DNA: TGTGCCAGCAGTTACGGGCTAGACTCGGCCGTCAATGAGCAGTTCTTC; CDR3: CASSYGLDSAVNEQFF
J: TRBJ2-7; V: TRBV4-3; D: NA; size: NA; DNA: TGCGCCAGCAGCCAAGGAACGCGCCCTTCCTACGAGCAGTACTTC; CDR3: CASSQGTRPSYEQYF
J: TRBJ1-4; V: TRBV5-1; D: TRBD1; size: once; DNA: TGCGCCAGCAGCTTGGAGGGACAGGGGGCTGAAAAACTGTTTTTT; CDR3: CASSLEGQGAEKLFF
J: TRBJ1-5; V: TRBV6-1; D: TRBD1; size: NA; DNA: TGTGCCAGCAGTGAAGCGGGGGGTGTGGGACAGGGTTTCGATCAGCCCCAGCATTTT; CDR3: CASSEAGGVGQGFDQPQHF
J: TRBJ1-4; V: TRBV7-9; D: NA; size: NA; DNA: TGTGCCAGCAGCTTAAGTGACCGGGGTGAAAAACTGTTTTTT; CDR3: CASSLSDRGEKLFF
J: TRBJ2-7; V: TRBV27; D: TRBD2; size: NA; DNA: TGTGCCAGCAGTTTATGGGGAGGGGCCTACGAGCAGTACTTC; CDR3: CASSLWGGAYEQYF
J: TRBJ1-5; V: TRBV27; D: NA; size: NA; DNA: TGTGCCAGCAGCATCTGGGGAGGGTATCAGCCCCAGCATTTT; CDR3: CASSIWGGYQPQHF
J: TRBJ1-5; V: TRBV10-2; D: NA; size: NA; DNA: TGCGCCAGCAGTGAGGCAGGCGGCAATCAGCCCCAGCATTTT; CDR3: CASSEAGGNQPQHF
J: TRBJ2-7; V: TRBV27; D: NA; size: NA; DNA: TGTGCCAGCTATCGGCAGGGAGCATCCTACGAGCAGTACTTC; CDR3: CASYRQGASYEQYF
J: TRBJ1-2; V: TRBV7-8; D: TRBD1; size: NA; DNA: TGTGCCAGCAGCCCTACAGGGGGCAACTATGGCTACACCTTC; CDR3: CASSPTGGNYGYTF
J: TRBJ2-3; V: TRBV7-2; D: NA; size: NA; DNA: TGTGCCAGCAGCTTAGGGGCAGGGCCAGATACGCAGTATTTT; CDR3: CASSLGAGPDTQYF
J: TRBJ1-4; V: TRBV28; D: NA; size: NA; DNA: TGTGCCAGCTTACCTCGGGAGCTTGGCGAAAAACTGTTTTTT; CDR3: CASLPRELGEKLFF
J: TRBJ2-1; V: TRBV10-2; D: NA; size: NA; DNA: TGCGCCAGCAGTGAGTCGAGGGGTAGGGTGGGGAATGAGCAGTTCTTC; CDR3: CASSESRGRVGNEQFF
J: TRBJ2-6; V: TRBV29-1; D: NA; size: NA; DNA: TGCAGCGTTGGAGACGGGCGTGGGGCCAACGTCCTGACTTTC; CDR3: CSVGDGRGANVLTF
J: TRBJ2-7; V: TRBV7-8; D: TRBD2; size: NA; DNA: TGTGCCAGCAGCTTAATTGGGAGGGCATACGAGCAGTACTTC; CDR3: CASSLIGRAYEQYF
J: TRBJ2-1; V: TRBV28; D: NA; size: NA; DNA: TGTGCCAGCAGTTCCCTAGGGGGTGAGCAGTTCTTC; CDR3: CASSSLGGEQFF
J: TRBJ1-2; V: TRBV5-4; D: NA; size: NA; DNA: TGTGCCAGCAGCTTCCGGGGAGGGCTCTATGGCTACACCTTC; CDR3: CASSFRGGLYGYTF
J: TRBJ2-7; V: TRBV7-9; D: NA; size: NA; DNA: TGTGCCAGCAGCTTACACAACGAGCAGTACTTC; CDR3: CASSLHNEQYF
J: TRBJ2-7; V: TRBV7-9; D: NA; size: NA; DNA: TGTGCCAGCAGCCAAGGCGTTGGGGATAATTCCTACGAGCAGTACTTC; CDR3: CASSQGVGDNSYEQYF
J: TRBJ2-2; V: TRBV27; D: TRBD1; size: NA; DNA: TGTGCCACTACCGACAGGGGGCCATGGACCGGGGAGCTGTTTTTT; CDR3: CATTDRGPWTGELFF
J: TRBJ2-1; V: TRBV12-5; D: TRBD2; size: NA; DNA: TGTGCTAGTGGTTTGTGGCTAGCGGGAGCGGGGGGGTACAATGAGCAGTTCTTC; CDR3: CASGLWLAGAGGYNEQFF
J: TRBJ1-2; V: TRBV6-5; D: NA; size: NA; DNA: TGTGCCAGCAGTTGGGGAAAGGGGGGCGGCTACACCTTC; CDR3: CASSWGKGGGYTF
J: TRBJ1-1; V: TRBV18; D: NA; size: NA; DNA: TGTGCCAGCTCAGCCAGGAGGGGGGCAGGGGACACTGAAGCTTTCTTT; CDR3: CASSARRGAGDTEAFF
J: TRBJ2-5; V: TRBV18; D: TRBD1; size: NA; DNA: TGTGCCAGCTCACCACCGGGCAGGGGGTATCAAGAGACCCAGTACTTC; CDR3: CASSPPGRGYQETQYF
J: TRBJ2-1; V: TRBV6-5; D: NA; size: NA; DNA: TGTGCCAGCAGTTACGAGGGCTACAATGAGCAGTTCTTC; CDR3: CASSYEGYNEQFF
J: TRBJ2-7; V: TRBV4-1; D: NA; size: NA; DNA: TGCGCCAGCAGCCAAGGTCCCGGGGTGTCCTACGAGCAGTACTTC; CDR3: CASSQGPGVSYEQYF
J: TRBJ2-1; V: TRBV28; D: TRBD1; size: NA; DNA: TGTGCCAGCGCGTGGGACAGGGGAATTGATGAGCAGTTCTTC; CDR3: CASAWDRGIDEQFF
J: TRBJ1-5; V: TRBV28; D: TRBD1; size: NA; DNA: TGTGCCAGCAGTTTCCGCCCGGGACAGGGAACGGGGCAGCCCCAGCATTTT; CDR3: CASSFRPGQGTGQPQHF
J: TRBJ2-3; V: TRBV11-1; D: TRBD1; size: NA; DNA: TGTGCCAGCAGCCCGGGGCGTGGACAGGGCCTAGTTTTGCAGTATTTT; CDR3: CASSPGRGQGLVLQYF
J: TRBJ2-7; V: TRBV29-1; D: NA; size: NA; DNA: TGCAGCGTTGAAGCTAAGGGTTACGAGCAGTACTTC; CDR3: CSVEAKGYEQYF
J: TRBJ2-5; V: TRBV11-2; D: TRBD2; size: NA; DNA: TGTGCCAGCAGCTTATCCAGCGGGAGTCTTTGGGAGACCCAGTACTTC; CDR3: CASSLSSGSLWETQYF
J: TRBJ1-2; V: TRBV28; D: NA; size: NA; DNA: TGTGCCAGCAGCTTGACAGGATACTATGGCTACACCTTC; CDR3: CASSLTGYYGYTF
J: TRBJ2-7; V: TRBV5-6; D: NA; size: NA; DNA: TGTGCCAGCAGCTTGGGTGTTGGGTCCGAGCAGTACTTC; CDR3: CASSLGVGSEQYF